The entry below describes one T cell receptor beta chain. This clonotype has just a few counts. Its binding antigen is unknown. Per-nucleotide qualities are absent, and no much larger clonotype sits a single base away. The CDR3 contains 16 residues, cysteine and phenylalanine counted. The CDR3 DNA has 48 bases and is translated from base 1. For CDR1 and CDR2, the germline V gene lists LGHNA and YSLEER. Trimming costs V 3 bases and J 4 bases, and their ends lie 16 bases apart. The entry originates in a study (dated by TCRdb to between 2014 and 2017). For the wider study: The study examined whether tumor-infiltrating Tregs in breast cancer are drawn from blood Tregs or arise in situ by conversion from other CD4+ T cell subsets.

Paper-wide results and their limitations: Validation in the larger cohort was restricted to a single TCR beta V-J rearrangement rather than whole repertoires. The greatest overlap of tumor-infiltrating Treg TCR alpha and beta sequences was with tumor naive CD4+ T cells, followed next by blood naive CD4+ T cells. The TCR gene usage of tumor memory CD4+ T cells clustered together with blood and lymph node memory CD4+ cells and with lymph node naive CD4+ cells.

Amplification of full-length TCR variable regions was done by 5' RACE PCR using constant-region reverse primers, and this step was followed by semi-nested PCR with Nested Universal Primer A. The ReliaPrep RNA Cell Miniprep System was used to extract total RNA, which was then reverse transcribed into 5'RACE-ready cDNA with the SMARTer RACE 5'/3' Kit. Multiplex adaptors were used to barcode full-length TCR alpha and beta libraries, and the barcoded libraries were sequenced on an Illumina MiSeq. The original methods were these. For each of nine subset-tissue groups, sequencing data from the five patients were combined, and the groups were compared by unsupervised clustering of TCR gene usage. Repertoire similarity was calculated with the Morisita-Horn index, weighting shared sequences by their contribution to each repertoire. TCRdb reanalyzed the raw reads on its own, using fastp at Q25 for trimming and MiXCR for clone calling, and kept in-frame beta chains. Here each entry gathers all rows of one CDR3 protein and keeps the most common genes and DNA. These V and J calls originate from TCRdb's pipeline instead of the authors' own analysis. For this sample there are 35,000 to 50,000 distinct CDR3 sequences; approximately 30% appear just once. The top ten clonotypes cover 4% to 5% of the sample.

CD4+CD45RO+CD25- cells were isolated as memory CD4+ T cells. Tregs, naive and memory CD4+ T cells from tumor, blood and ipsilateral draining lymph nodes of five breast cancer patients underwent full-length TCR alpha and beta sequencing. Tumor tissue, along with lymph nodes from ipsilateral axillary dissection, was perfused with PBS, minced, and then digested using collagenase I and hyaluronidase. FACS confirmed that the sorted cell populations were more than 90% pure. The origin of this receptor is a female donor with breast cancer. Recombination connected TRBV4-3 to TRBJ1-3; TRBD1 is perhaps the D gene, given 6 matching bases. The sequenced sample was tumor-infiltrating memory CD4+ T cells sorted from the breast tumor. The cell subset or site tag for this specimen amounts to: memory CD4+ T cells, CD4+CD45RO+CD25-. Here is the DNA: TGCGCCAGCAGCCAGGGGACATCCTTGATGGGAAACACCATATATTTT. The resulting protein is CASSQGTSLMGNTIYF.